These T cell receptor beta chains were read from a single sample in a study of cytomegalovirus exposure and HLA in healthy donors. Using immunoSEQ multiplex PCR, the repertoire was profiled, and TCRdb retains in-frame clones only, with some absent. The sample includes 150,000 to 200,000 clones, roughly 75% of them seen just once. Material for sequencing was PBMCs. The receptors stem from a woman in her twenties or thirties in good health and CMV-seronegative. Each CDR3 is given with its conserved first and last residue. D genes are given only for firm matches. Clone size appears in some rows only: once, few, many, or a class for an expanded clone.

DNA: TGTGCCAGCAGTTTTTCCAGCTCTAGGACAGGGCCCGGGGAGACCCAGTACTTC
CDR3: CASSFSSSRTGPGETQYF
J: TRBJ2-5
D: TRBD1
V: TRBV27
size: .
length: 18

DNA: TGTGCCTGGAGTCCAAGTACCGGGACACAGAATCAGCCCCAGCATTTT
CDR3: CAWSPSTGTQNQPQHF
J: TRBJ1-5
D: .
V: TRBV30
size: .
length: 16

DNA: TGCGCCAGCAGCTTCACAGGGATTGCCTACGAGCAGTACTTC
CDR3: CASSFTGIAYEQYF
J: TRBJ2-7
D: .
V: TRBV5-1
size: once
length: 14

DNA: TGCGCCAGCGGGACAGGGGTGACCGAAAAACTGTTTTTT
CDR3: CASGTGVTEKLFF
J: TRBJ1-4
D: TRBD1
V: TRBV5-1
size: .
length: 13

DNA: TGCGCCAGCAGCTTGGCCCCACTAGCGGGGGGGTCGGGAGAGACCCAGTACTTC
CDR3: CASSLAPLAGGSGETQYF
J: TRBJ2-5
D: TRBD2
V: TRBV5-1
size: once
length: 18

DNA: TGCAGCGTCGCATCGTCAGGGGCCTTTCTCTATGGCTACACCTTC
CDR3: CSVASSGAFLYGYTF
J: TRBJ1-2
D: .
V: TRBV29-1
size: once
length: 15

DNA: TGTGCCAGCAGTGAACGGGGTTTGGGCTATGGCTACACCTTC
CDR3: CASSERGLGYGYTF
J: TRBJ1-2
D: .
V: TRBV6-1
size: .
length: 14

DNA: TGTGCCAGCAGCCGTAATTTTCAAGAGACCCAGTACTTC
CDR3: CASSRNFQETQYF
J: TRBJ2-5
D: .
V: TRBV14
size: few
length: 13

DNA: TGTGCTAGTGGTTTGGTTCCAGCTAGCGGCTCCTACAATGAGCAGTTCTTC
CDR3: CASGLVPASGSYNEQFF
J: TRBJ2-1
D: TRBD2
V: TRBV12-5
size: .
length: 17

DNA: TGCGCCAGCAGCCAACGGGTAGCACATCAGACTAGCGGGGGCTACGAGCAGTACTTC
CDR3: CASSQRVAHQTSGGYEQYF
J: TRBJ2-7
D: TRBD2
V: TRBV4-1
size: .
length: 19

DNA: TGTGCCAGCAGCTTTTCCAGGACTAATGAAAAACTGTTTTTT
CDR3: CASSFSRTNEKLFF
J: TRBJ1-4
D: .
V: TRBV7-9
size: .
length: 14

DNA: TGTGCCAGTAGTGCCCGGGACACCATCTATGGCTACACCTTC
CDR3: CASSARDTIYGYTF
J: TRBJ1-2
D: .
V: TRBV19
size: .
length: 14

DNA: TGTGCCAGCAGCCTAGGGACAGCAGCCCCTAATGAGCAGTTCTTC
CDR3: CASSLGTAAPNEQFF
J: TRBJ2-1
D: TRBD1
V: TRBV7-3
size: .
length: 15

DNA: TGTGCCAGCAGGTTAGCGGGGGAGGTTTCCTACGAGCAGTACTTC
CDR3: CASRLAGEVSYEQYF
J: TRBJ2-7
D: TRBD2
V: TRBV2
size: few
length: 15

DNA: TGTGCCACCAGCAGAGCAACGCTAATGAACACTGAAGCTTTCTTT
CDR3: CATSRATLMNTEAFF
J: TRBJ1-1
D: .
V: TRBV15
size: .
length: 15

DNA: TGCGCCAGCAGCCAAGGTTATACAGGGGCCTACGAGCAGTACTTC
CDR3: CASSQGYTGAYEQYF
J: TRBJ2-7
D: TRBD1
V: TRBV4-1
size: .
length: 15

DNA: TGTGCCAGCAGCTTGTCGGGGGATACCCAAGAGACCCAGTACTTC
CDR3: CASSLSGDTQETQYF
J: TRBJ2-5
D: .
V: TRBV7-3
size: .
length: 15

DNA: TGCGCCAGCAGCGTGGCCCGGGACAGGGGACACTATGGCTACACCTTC
CDR3: CASSVARDRGHYGYTF
J: TRBJ1-2
D: TRBD1
V: TRBV5-1
size: once
length: 16

DNA: TGTGCCAGCAGTGTATTCGGGGGGGGGCTCACAGATACGCAGTATTTT
CDR3: CASSVFGGGLTDTQYF
J: TRBJ2-3
D: TRBD2
V: TRBV2
size: .
length: 16

DNA: TGTGCCAGCTCACCATTTTCTGCTGGGACAGGGAGTGGAAACACCATATATTTT
CDR3: CASSPFSAGTGSGNTIYF
J: TRBJ1-3
D: TRBD1
V: TRBV18
size: .
length: 18

DNA: TGCGCCAGCAGCCAAGATCTAGGACAGAGAATGAACACTGAAGCTTTCTTT
CDR3: CASSQDLGQRMNTEAFF
J: TRBJ1-1
D: .
V: TRBV4-1
size: .
length: 17

DNA: TGTGCCAGCAGCGTAGGGGGGAGGGGCACTGAAGCTTTCTTT
CDR3: CASSVGGRGTEAFF
J: TRBJ1-1
D: .
V: TRBV9
size: .
length: 14

DNA: TGTGCCAGCAGTATTCAGAATGAGCAGTTCTTC
CDR3: CASSIQNEQFF
J: TRBJ2-1
D: .
V: TRBV2
size: .
length: 11

DNA: TGTGCCAGCAGCCCTATTTTGGGGGGGCAGGGAAACACCATATATTTT
CDR3: CASSPILGGQGNTIYF
J: TRBJ1-3
D: .
V: TRBV7-8
size: .
length: 16

DNA: TGTGCCAGTAGTCCCCGGGACAGGGAAGCTTTCTTT
CDR3: CASSPRDREAFF
J: TRBJ1-1
D: TRBD1
V: TRBV19
size: .
length: 12

DNA: TGCGCCAGCAGCCAAGATGAGCTAGAGGGTGATGAGCAGTTCTTC
CDR3: CASSQDELEGDEQFF
J: TRBJ2-1
D: .
V: TRBV4-1
size: .
length: 15

DNA: TGTGCCAGCAGCGCCGGGGGGGGCGGGGCGGGCCGTATCACAGATACGCAGTATTTT
CDR3: CASSAGGGGAGRITDTQYF
J: TRBJ2-3
D: TRBD2
V: TRBV9
size: .
length: 19

DNA: TGTGCCTGGAGTGCCCTAAATGAGCAGTTCTTC
CDR3: CAWSALNEQFF
J: TRBJ2-1
D: .
V: TRBV30
size: .
length: 11

DNA: TGCGCCAGCAGTCGGGGGATCGACTATGGCTACACCTTC
CDR3: CASSRGIDYGYTF
J: TRBJ1-2
D: .
V: TRBV10-1
size: .
length: 13

DNA: TGCGCCAGTACCTTAGGGGACAGGGGCTCCTACGAGCAGTACTTC
CDR3: CASTLGDRGSYEQYF
J: TRBJ2-7
D: TRBD1
V: TRBV5-1
size: .
length: 15

DNA: TGTGCCAGTAGTACCAGGACTAGCGGGGAGTACCAAGAGACCCAGTACTTC
CDR3: CASSTRTSGEYQETQYF
J: TRBJ2-5
D: TRBD2
V: TRBV19
size: .
length: 17

DNA: TGTGCCAGCAGCCAAGGGACAGCTGCTAACTATGGCTACACCTTC
CDR3: CASSQGTAANYGYTF
J: TRBJ1-2
D: .
V: TRBV4-2
size: once
length: 15

DNA: TGTGCCAGCAGCCCGACGACAGGGTCCTACGAGCAGTACTTC
CDR3: CASSPTTGSYEQYF
J: TRBJ2-7
D: TRBD1
V: TRBV9
size: .
length: 14

DNA: TGTGCCTGGAGTCCGGGACGGGAGGATTCACCCCTCCACTTT
CDR3: CAWSPGREDSPLHF
J: TRBJ1-6
D: .
V: TRBV30
size: .
length: 14

DNA: TGCGCCAGCAGCCAAGACTGGCCGGGTGTCGATGAGCAGTTCTTC
CDR3: CASSQDWPGVDEQFF
J: TRBJ2-1
D: .
V: TRBV4-1
size: .
length: 15

DNA: TGTGCCAGCAGCTTAGGAGGGGGCGGACAGTTCTTC
CDR3: CASSLGGGGQFF
J: TRBJ2-1
D: TRBD1
V: TRBV7-2
size: .
length: 12

DNA: TGTGCCAGCACCCCGGGACAGGGGGGTATGAACACTGAAGCTTTCTTT
CDR3: CASTPGQGGMNTEAFF
J: TRBJ1-1
D: TRBD1
V: TRBV7-8
size: .
length: 16

DNA: TGTGCCACCACCCCGACAGGAATGAACACTGAAGCTTTCTTT
CDR3: CATTPTGMNTEAFF
J: TRBJ1-1
D: .
V: TRBV15
size: .
length: 14

DNA: TGTGCTAGCAGCTTAGCATGCAGACTTCGGGGCTCCTACAATGAGCAGTTCTTC
CDR3: CASSLACRLRGSYNEQFF
J: TRBJ2-1
D: .
V: TRBV7-7
size: .
length: 18

DNA: TGTGCCAGCAGCCCCTCGGCCAGGGCCTCCTACGAGCAGTACTTC
CDR3: CASSPSARASYEQYF
J: TRBJ2-7
D: .
V: TRBV11-2
size: few
length: 15

DNA: TGTGCCAGCAGCGCGCAACTAGCGGGGGGCACAGATACGCAGTATTTT
CDR3: CASSAQLAGGTDTQYF
J: TRBJ2-3
D: TRBD2
V: TRBV9
size: .
length: 16

DNA: TGTGCCTGGAGCGCACCGACAGAACTGTTTTTT
CDR3: CAWSAPTELFF
J: TRBJ1-4
D: .
V: TRBV30
size: .
length: 11

DNA: TGTGCTAGCAGCCCCCGGGTCGAGAACACCGGGGAGCTGTTTTTT
CDR3: CASSPRVENTGELFF
J: TRBJ2-2
D: .
V: TRBV7-7
size: .
length: 15

DNA: TGTGCCAGCAGTGAGCGCGAGAACACTGAAGCTTTCTTT
CDR3: CASSERENTEAFF
J: TRBJ1-1
D: .
V: TRBV6-4
size: medium-sized
length: 13

DNA: TGTGCCAGCAGTTTTGCAGGGGGCGAGGTGCAGTACTTC
CDR3: CASSFAGGEVQYF
J: TRBJ2-7
D: TRBD1
V: TRBV27
size: .
length: 13

DNA: TGCAGCGTTGAAAAAAACAGGGCCACTGAAGCTTTCTTT
CDR3: CSVEKNRATEAFF
J: TRBJ1-1
D: .
V: TRBV29-1
size: .
length: 13

DNA: TGTGCCAGTAGGCGACAGTTAGACTACGAGCAGTACTTC
CDR3: CASRRQLDYEQYF
J: TRBJ2-7
D: .
V: TRBV19
size: .
length: 13

DNA: TGTGCCAGCAGCTCCCGGTTTGGGCGGGCGTACCAAGAGACCCAGTACTTC
CDR3: CASSSRFGRAYQETQYF
J: TRBJ2-5
D: .
V: TRBV7-3
size: .
length: 17

DNA: TGCGCCAGCAGCTTGTTCGATGGCAGGGTCGAAGCTTTCTTT
CDR3: CASSLFDGRVEAFF
J: TRBJ1-1
D: .
V: TRBV5-1
size: .
length: 14

DNA: TGTGCCAGCTCACCAAAGCAGGGGTTGGTTTCACCCCTCCACTTT
CDR3: CASSPKQGLVSPLHF
J: TRBJ1-6
D: .
V: TRBV18
size: .
length: 15

DNA: TGTGCCAGCAGTTCCTATCCCGGGACAGGGCATAACTATGGCTACACCTTC
CDR3: CASSSYPGTGHNYGYTF
J: TRBJ1-2
D: TRBD1
V: TRBV28
size: .
length: 17

DNA: TGTGCCAGCAGCGCCGCAGCGGGGGGGCCTAATGAGCAGTTCTTC
CDR3: CASSAAAGGPNEQFF
J: TRBJ2-1
D: TRBD2
V: TRBV6-4
size: .
length: 15

DNA: TGTGCCAGCAGCCGGCGGGGGGGAGGGAACACTGAAGCTTTCTTT
CDR3: CASSRRGGGNTEAFF
J: TRBJ1-1
D: .
V: TRBV5-8
size: .
length: 15

DNA: TGCGCCAGCAGCAGCCCGGGACAAATTTTAAACACCGGGGAGCTGTTTTTT
CDR3: CASSSPGQILNTGELFF
J: TRBJ2-2
D: .
V: TRBV5-1
size: .
length: 17